These T cell receptor beta chains were read from a single sample in a study of blood T cell repertoires in COVID-19. Here immunoSEQ multiplex PCR was the method, and the copy in TCRdb shows in-frame clones only, minus some. The top ten hold 1.2% of the sample, which has approximately 90,000 clones, 75% to 90% seen once. Sequenced material: peripheral blood. Every receptor here comes from a man at least 80 years old with active or convalescent COVID-19. The CDR3 runs from the conserved cysteine through the conserved F or W. A D gene is named only where the DNA matches it firmly. Clone size appears in some rows only: once, few, many, or a class for an expanded clone.

V gene	CDR3 length	D gene	J gene	clone size	CDR3 DNA	CDR3 protein
TRBV27	13	NA	TRBJ2-5	NA	TGTGCCAGCAGCCCTCGGGGACAAGAGACCCAGTACTTC	CASSPRGQETQYF
TRBV4-3	16	TRBD2	TRBJ2-1	NA	TGCGCCAGCAGCCAAGATACTAGCGGGAGGGCCAATGAGCAGTTCTTC	CASSQDTSGRANEQFF
TRBV3-1/TRBV3-2	16	TRBD2	TRBJ2-1	once	TGTGCCAGCAGCTCGGGACTAGCGGGAGGGTGGGATGAGCAGTTCTTC	CASSSGLAGGWDEQFF
TRBV18	15	TRBD2	TRBJ2-3	NA	TGTGCCAGCTCACCACGACTAGCGGTCACAGATACGCAGTATTTT	CASSPRLAVTDTQYF
TRBV18	16	TRBD2	TRBJ2-1	NA	TGTGCCAGCTCACCTAAGGGACTAGCGGGTATCAATGAGCAGTTCTTC	CASSPKGLAGINEQFF
TRBV25-1	15	NA	TRBJ1-2	NA	TGTGCCAGCAGTGCCCGCGGTTTCAGGGCGGATGGCTACACCTTC	CASSARGFRADGYTF
TRBV28	14	TRBD2	TRBJ2-7	NA	TGTGCCAGCAGGACTAGCGGGAGCTCCTACGAGCAGTACTTC	CASRTSGSSYEQYF
TRBV5-4	14	TRBD2	TRBJ2-7	NA	TGTGCCAGCAGCTTGGGGGCGGGAGGCTACGAGCAGTACTTC	CASSLGAGGYEQYF
TRBV6-4	14	TRBD1	TRBJ1-3	few	TGTGCCATCCCAATACAGGGGACTGGAAACACCATATATTTT	CAIPIQGTGNTIYF
TRBV6-5	15	TRBD2	TRBJ2-1	once	TGTGCCAGCAGCCCCAACTCAGCGGGATTCAATGAGCAGTTCTTC	CASSPNSAGFNEQFF
TRBV4-2	15	TRBD2	TRBJ2-2	NA	TGTGCCAGCAGCCCCGGGAGGGCCAAGACCGGGGAGCTGTTTTTT	CASSPGRAKTGELFF
TRBV2	12	NA	TRBJ1-2	NA	TGTGCCAGCAGTGAAGCCGGGGGTGGCTACACCTTC	CASSEAGGGYTF
TRBV7-2	14	TRBD1	TRBJ1-6	NA	TGTGCCAGCAGCTTGGGACAGGGTATTTCACCCCTCCACTTT	CASSLGQGISPLHF
TRBV10-3	15	TRBD1	TRBJ1-3	NA	TGTGCCATCAGTGAAGGACAGGGGGCTCCAGACACCATATATTTT	CAISEGQGAPDTIYF
TRBV6-5	13	TRBD1	TRBJ2-7	NA	TGTGCCACCGTGGGACAGGGCGGCTACGAGCAGTACTTC	CATVGQGGYEQYF
TRBV9	16	NA	TRBJ2-1	NA	TGTGCCAGCAGCCTCATGAGCGGGCTCTCCTACAATGAGCAGTTCTTC	CASSLMSGLSYNEQFF
TRBV7-9	16	NA	TRBJ1-3	NA	TGTGCCAGCAGCTTCGGCGGACAGAACTCTGGAAACACCATATATTTT	CASSFGGQNSGNTIYF
TRBV19	15	NA	TRBJ1-5	NA	TGTGCCAGTAACCCGGGGGGCAGGGACGATCAGCCCCAGCATTTT	CASNPGGRDDQPQHF
TRBV7-2	14	NA	TRBJ2-7	few	TGTGCCAGCAGCTTAGACGCAAACGCGTACGAGCAGTACTTC	CASSLDANAYEQYF
TRBV2	15	TRBD2	TRBJ2-1	NA	TGTGCCAGCAGGGGGACTAGCGGGAGAATCGATGAGCAGTTCTTC	CASRGTSGRIDEQFF
TRBV11-3	14	TRBD2	TRBJ2-1	NA	TGTGCCAGCAGCCCTAGCGGGACCTACAATGAGCAGTTCTTC	CASSPSGTYNEQFF
TRBV5-1	15	TRBD2	TRBJ2-7	NA	TGCGCCAGCAGCCCCCGACTAGCGGGGACCTACGAGCAGTACTTC	CASSPRLAGTYEQYF
TRBV18	15	TRBD2	TRBJ2-5	NA	TGTGCCAGCTCACCAATGACTAGCGCCCAAGAGACCCAGTACTTC	CASSPMTSAQETQYF
TRBV18	17	TRBD2	TRBJ2-1	NA	TGTGCCAGCTCACCCCCCAGTGGAGCGGGATTACGAAATGAGCAGTTCTTC	CASSPPSGAGLRNEQFF
TRBV28	15	NA	TRBJ1-4	NA	TGTGCCAGCAGTTCCCATCAGGGGACTAATGAAAAACTGTTTTTT	CASSSHQGTNEKLFF
TRBV5-1	18	TRBD1	TRBJ2-5	NA	TGCGCCAGCAGCTTAACTCCTCGACAGGGGACATACCAAGAGACCCAGTACTTC	CASSLTPRQGTYQETQYF
TRBV19	15	NA	TRBJ2-1	once	TGTGCCAGTAGCAAAACAGGAAGCTCCTACAATGAGCAGTTCTTC	CASSKTGSSYNEQFF
TRBV7-2	16	TRBD2	TRBJ2-3	NA	TGTGCCAGCAGCCCCCAGTCGGGAGGGGGCACAGATACGCAGTATTTT	CASSPQSGGGTDTQYF
TRBV5-1	14	NA	TRBJ2-5	NA	TGCGCCAGCAGCTTCCATGACAGCGAAGAGACCCAGTACTTC	CASSFHDSEETQYF
TRBV19	13	NA	TRBJ2-7	NA	TGTGCCAGTAGTCACCCCCAGTCCTACGAGCAGTACTTC	CASSHPQSYEQYF
TRBV19	13	NA	TRBJ1-1	NA	TGTGCCAGTAGTAATTCCCGAGGGACTGAAGCTTTCTTT	CASSNSRGTEAFF
TRBV4-3	17	TRBD1	TRBJ2-3	NA	TGCGCCAGCAGCCAAGATGAACAGGGGGCTTTCACAGATACGCAGTATTTT	CASSQDEQGAFTDTQYF
TRBV4-3	15	NA	TRBJ2-5	NA	TGCGCCAGCAGCCAAGACCCGAAAGGGGATGAGACCCAGTACTTC	CASSQDPKGDETQYF
TRBV7-2	14	TRBD1	TRBJ1-2	NA	TGTGCCAGCAGCATATACCGGGACAGGGGCGACTACACCTTC	CASSIYRDRGDYTF
TRBV19	11	TRBD1	TRBJ1-3	NA	TGTGCCAGTATTGGAGGACAGGACTCTCATTTT	CASIGGQDSHF
TRBV29-1	15	TRBD1	TRBJ1-1	once	TGCAGCGCCCTGGGACTTCAGGGGGCATTAGCTGAAGCTTTCTTT	CSALGLQGALAEAFF
TRBV12-5	17	NA	TRBJ2-3	NA	TGTGCTAGTGGTTTGGTATTTATGGCGGACTCCACAGATACGCAGTATTTT	CASGLVFMADSTDTQYF
TRBV6-2/TRBV6-3	16	NA	TRBJ2-1	few	TGTGCCAGCAGTTACTCTGTGGGAGCGGTTAACAATGAGCAGTTCTTC	CASSYSVGAVNNEQFF
TRBV30	15	TRBD2	TRBJ2-3	NA	TGTGCCTGGGGGGGACTAGCGGGACTTGCAGATACGCAGTATTTT	CAWGGLAGLADTQYF
TRBV27	14	NA	TRBJ2-7	NA	TGTGCCAGCAGTTTATCTACAGGGCCCTACGAGCAGTACTTC	CASSLSTGPYEQYF
TRBV7-8	13	NA	TRBJ1-2	few	TGTGCCAGCAGCCAACAGGGACGGTATGGCTACACCTTC	CASSQQGRYGYTF
TRBV11-3	13	NA	TRBJ1-4	NA	TGTGCCAGCAGCCGCGGCCCTAATGAAAAACTGTTTTTT	CASSRGPNEKLFF
TRBV7-8	13	TRBD1	TRBJ1-2	NA	TGTGCCAGCAGCTCGGACAGGGGGGGAGGCTACACCTTC	CASSSDRGGGYTF
TRBV9	16	TRBD2	TRBJ2-3	NA	TGTGCCAGCAGCGTACGGACTAGCGTAAACACAGATACGCAGTATTTT	CASSVRTSVNTDTQYF